The T cell receptor (beta chain) under discussion was sequenced for a study of regulatory T cells in long-lasting Graves disease. This clonotype was recorded many times. Construction of the TCR beta libraries employed iRepertoire HTBI primers in conjunction with Arm-PCR of CDR3 regions. TCRdb analysed the multiplex PCR reads with MiXCR anew, one entry per CDR3 protein. The sample lists a few hundred thousand distinct CDR3 sequences; 16% were seen once. Time point denoted: newly diagnosed GD, antithyroid drugs for less than 3 months. RNA from PBMCs was the source of the TCR library. The sample also formed part of further work on T cells in Graves' hyperthyroidism and ophthalmopathy.

Sample: peripheral blood mononuclear cells (PBMCs), taken at new diagnosis, from a patient treated with antithyroid drugs. This receptor was obtained from a middle-aged man with Graves disease.

The CDR3 protein is CASSFRSDVSPLHF. The CDR3 DNA follows: TGTGCCAGCAGTTTTCGGTCCGATGTGTCACCCCTCCACTTT. The chain joins TRBV12-3 or TRBV12-4 to TRBJ1-6, with no clear D. The CDR3 runs 14 residues. The V and J ends lost 3 bases and 10 bases respectively, with 13 bases between them.